Following are 14 T cell receptor beta chains from one sample sequenced in a study of T cell responses to AZD1222 COVID-19 vaccine (TCRdb year 2021). Library preparation used the immunoSEQ multiplex PCR assay. The clones in this table, taken by TCRdb from immuneACCESS, are in-frame only. Not every clone is retained; where verified, under half of the shortfall comes from an unresolved V gene, and the cause of the rest is unknown. This sample holds 92,000 or so clones; about 88% were observed only once. More than 5% of the sample rests with the top ten. In light of the paper, this sample's time point label describes: about 28 days (+/-7) after the second vaccine dose. The source was peripheral blood, collected 28 days after the second AZD1222 dose. The source is an adult who received the AZD1222 COVID-19 vaccine.

The chain carries TRBV30 and TRBJ1-4; D gene uncertain. Germline CDR1 GTSNPN, CDR2 SVGIG (reference sequence). V dropped 0 bases and J dropped 7 bases, with 6 bases sitting between them. This CDR3 region has 12 residues. The CDR3 spells CAWSVRFEKLFF. As DNA, the CDR3 is TGTGCCTGGAGTGTACGGTTTGAAAAACTGTTTTTT.

The chain carries TRBV2 and TRBJ1-5; 8 nucleotides match TRBD1. Trimming at V came to 6 bases and at J to 1 base, leaving 2 bases not matched to a gene. The CDR3 is 14 amino acids. Germline loops: CDR1 SNHLY, CDR2 FYNNEI. The CDR3 here is CASSRDRSNQPQHF. As DNA, the CDR3 is TGTGCCAGCAGCAGGGACAGGAGCAATCAGCCCCAGCATTTT.

V gene TRBV18 combines with J gene TRBJ2-3; D is perhaps TRBD1 (5 bases). V dropped 5 bases and J dropped 4 bases, with 13 bases sitting between them. This CDR3 is 14 amino acids long. Germline loops: CDR1 KGHSH, CDR2 LQKENI. In DNA, the CDR3 is TGTGCCAGCTCATCCGTCCAAGGGGCAGATACGCAGTATTTT. Amino acid sequence: CASSSVQGADTQYF.

This sequence joins TRBV13 and TRBJ1-2, with unresolved D. CDR1 and CDR2 (germline): PRHDT, FYEKMQ (reference sequence). V lost 2 bases, J lost 4 bases, and 8 bases lay in between. This CDR3 has 13 residues. The DNA for the CDR3 is TGTGCCAGCAGCTTAAAGAAGGCCTATGGCTACACCTTC. Amino acid sequence: CASSLKKAYGYTF.

The chain recombines TRBV12-5 with TRBJ2-2; possibly TRBD1 for D (5 bases). The CDR3 consists of 14 residues. The germline V and J ends were trimmed by 7 bases and 4 bases, with 13 bases remaining between them. Germline CDR1 is LGHNT and CDR2 is FRNRAP. This CDR3 is CASDSTDSTGELFF. The CDR3 nucleotides are TGTGCTAGTGACTCGACAGATAGCACCGGGGAGCTGTTTTTT.

V usage is TRBV5-1 and J usage is TRBJ1-1; 10 bases are shared with TRBD1. This CDR3 has 16 amino acids. V shed 4 bases, J shed 1 base, and the junction held 7 bases outside the gene matches. Germline V CDR1 and CDR2: SGHRS, YFSETQ. CDR3 DNA: TGCGCCAGCAGCCTCAGACAGGGGGCAGGGAACACTGAAGCTTTCTTT. Translated: CASSLRQGAGNTEAFF.

This clone was detected only once. This chain joins TRBV15 and TRBJ2-2; the D is unclear. Trimming removed 0 bases at V and 3 bases at J, with 8 bases between. The germline V gene encodes CDR1 LNHNV and CDR2 YYDKDF (reference sequence). This CDR3 spans 15 amino acids. The CDR3 DNA sequence: TGTGCCACCAGCAGAGAAAACTACGACACCGGGGAGCTGTTTTTT. It yields the protein CATSRENYDTGELFF.

The CDR3: CASGFMKTKLFF. CDR3 DNA sequence: TGTGCCAGCGGATTTATGAAGACGAAACTGTTTTTT. The chain couples TRBV27 to TRBJ1-4; no clear D. CDR3 length equals 12 residues. The germline V gene encodes CDR1 MNHEY and CDR2 SMNVEV (reference sequence). Trimming stripped 8 bases from V and 11 bases from J, with 15 bases between. The whole variable domain, filled in from reference TRBV27 and TRBJ1-4, reads EAQVTQNPRYLITVTGKKLTVTCSQNMNHEYMSWYRQDPGLGLRQIYYSMNVEVTDKGDVPEGYKVSRKEKRNFPLILESPSPNQTSLYFCASGFMKTKLFFGSGTQLSVL.

V and J are TRBV5-1 and TRBJ1-2; tentative D call: TRBD1 (6 bases). Between the trimmed V and J ends, which lost 0 bases and 1 base, there was a span of 13 bases. The CDR3 has 16 residues. CDR1 is SGHRS, CDR2 YFSETQ, per germline. CDR3 in DNA: TGCGCCAGCAGCTTGGGTCCAGGGGATGGTAACTATGGCTACACCTTC. This codes for CASSLGPGDGNYGYTF.

The gene calls are TRBV5-1 and TRBJ1-2; 8 nucleotides line up with TRBD1. CDR1 and CDR2 (germline): SGHRS, YFSETQ. The CDR3 extends over 13 amino acids. J gave up 6 bases and V 4 bases, and 5 bases lay outside the gene matches. The CDR3 protein is CASSPGQGHGYTF. CDR3 DNA: TGCGCCAGCAGCCCCGGACAGGGTCATGGCTACACCTTC.

The gene calls are TRBV29-1 and TRBJ1-2; 7 bases are a match to TRBD1. From germline, CDR1 is SQVTM and CDR2 ANQGSEA. This CDR3 region has 12 residues. V was pared by 7 bases and J by 2 bases, with 4 bases of the junction left unmatched. CDR3 amino acids: CSAGQVNYGYTF. The CDR3 nucleotides are TGCAGCGCTGGACAGGTGAACTATGGCTACACCTTC.

This chain links TRBV4-1 with TRBJ2-3; no reliable D call. CDR3 length: 12 amino acids. Germline V gives CDR1 MGHRA, CDR2 YSYEKL. V was trimmed by 2 bases and J by 4 bases, leaving 4 bases between them. CDR3 sequence reads: CASSQRADTQYF. DNA for the CDR3: TGCGCCAGCAGCCAACGAGCAGATACGCAGTATTTT.

V gene TRBV5-1 combines with J gene TRBJ1-5, with 8 bases matching TRBD1. Germline V gives CDR1 SGHRS, CDR2 YFSETQ. CDR3 size: 17 residues. Unmatched junction bases numbered 10, after V lost 1 base and J lost 4 bases. CDR3 coding DNA: TGCGCCAGCAGCTTGTCCGCCCGGACAGGGTCAAATCAGCCCCAGCATTTT. It yields the protein CASSLSARTGSNQPQHF.

V usage is TRBV3-1 (or the pseudogene TRBV3-2) and J usage is TRBJ2-3; D is undetermined. Per the germline V gene, CDR1 is LGHDT and CDR2 is YNNKEL (reference sequence). Trimming removed 0 bases at V and 2 bases at J, with 0 bases between. This CDR3 is built from 12 residues. The CDR3 reads CASSQDTDTQYF. In DNA, the CDR3 is TGTGCCAGCAGCCAAGACACAGATACGCAGTATTTT.